The present TCR beta chain was sequenced within a study of T cell changes during pregnancy in multiple sclerosis (dated by TCRdb to about 2019). With regard to the full study: The study examined how the T cell repertoire changed over the course of pregnancy in women with multiple sclerosis.

Details on this clone: The antigen this receptor binds is unknown. There are no base qualities to consult, and no much larger clone falls within one base.

Library preparation was by the immunoSEQ multiplex PCR assay. In TCRdb, the immuneACCESS table is reduced to in-frame sequences with V and J assigned. These tables do not hold every clone; where another copy was compared, an unresolved V gene accounts for under half, and the others remain unexplained. For this sample there are tens of thousands of clones; about 94% appear just once. In total, the top ten clones hold about 0.37% of the sample. The germline V gene sets CDR1 to SGDLS and CDR2 to YYNGEE. CDR3 length: 14 amino acids, cysteine to phenylalanine. The kept DNA is CDR3 alone, 42 bases in frame from the first base. Trimming takes 5 bases from V and 2 bases from J, and the germline ends sit 8 bases apart.

The receptor comes from a female donor with multiple sclerosis, enrolled in a pregnancy study. Sequencing used CD4+ T cells from peripheral blood mononuclear cells, obtained after pregnancy. The V and J segments used are TRBV9 and TRBJ2-6; the D gene cannot be named for sure. The base sequence is TGTGCCAGCAGTGCCGCGGCTGGGGCCAACGTCCTGACTTTC. This encodes CASSAAAGANVLTF.